A single sample is the source of the 2 T cell receptor beta chains below, sequenced in a study of PD-1 blockade in classical Hodgkin lymphoma. Time point given: newly diagnosed, previously untreated cHL patient sample. Assay used: immunoSEQ multiplex PCR; TCRdb lists only in-frame clones, some missing. The table records 20,000 to 25,000 clones, over 85% of them present only once. What was sequenced was peripheral blood mononuclear cells (PBMCs). Receptors originate from a human donor with classical Hodgkin lymphoma.

The chain recombines TRBV18 with TRBJ1-1; D gene uncertain. Germline V gene lookup returns CDR1 KGHSH and CDR2 LQKENI. Trimming pared 6 bases from V and 0 bases from J, leaving 8 bases between. The CDR3 is 13 residues long. CDR3 nucleotide sequence: TGTGCCAGCTCCCCGCTCATGAACACTGAAGCTTTCTTT. Amino acids: CASSPLMNTEAFF.

The V gene is TRBV15, the J gene TRBJ2-5, with TRBD2 identical over 7 bases. Germline-derived CDR1 and CDR2 are LNHNV and YYDKDF (reference sequence). The CDR3 consists of 15 residues. V gave up 3 bases and J gave up 2 bases; unmatched junction bases: 6. CDR3 in DNA: TGTGCCACCAGCAGTGACGGGACTAAACAAGAGACCCAGTACTTC. Its translation: CATSSDGTKQETQYF.